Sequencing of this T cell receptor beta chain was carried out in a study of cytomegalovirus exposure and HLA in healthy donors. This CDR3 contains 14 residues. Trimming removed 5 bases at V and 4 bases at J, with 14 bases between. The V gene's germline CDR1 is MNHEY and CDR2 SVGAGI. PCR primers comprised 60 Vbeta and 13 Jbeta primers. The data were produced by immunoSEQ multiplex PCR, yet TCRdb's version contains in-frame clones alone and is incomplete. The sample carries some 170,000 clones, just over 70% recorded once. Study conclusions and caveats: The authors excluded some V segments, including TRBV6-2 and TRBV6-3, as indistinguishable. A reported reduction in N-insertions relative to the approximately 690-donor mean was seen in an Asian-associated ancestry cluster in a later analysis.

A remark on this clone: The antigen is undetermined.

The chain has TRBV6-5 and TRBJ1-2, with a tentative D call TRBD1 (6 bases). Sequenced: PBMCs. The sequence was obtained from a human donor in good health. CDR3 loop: CASSLQQGAYGYTF. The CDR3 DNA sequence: TGTGCCAGCAGTCTCCAACAGGGCGCCTATGGCTACACCTTC.